The 25 T cell receptor beta chains presented below share a single source sample, sequenced in a study of blood T cells in healthy people across ages. Through a sample-barcoded 5' primer and a J-beta primer mix, a second PCR was run for roughly 6 to 11 cycles. TCRdb ran MiXCR on the 5' RACE reads and lists one entry per CDR3 protein. The table shows roughly 500,000 distinct CDR3 sequences, with about 26% occurring only once. The sample taken for sequencing was blood. All receptors derive from a woman aged 70-85 years in good health.

This chain links TRBV7-9 with TRBJ2-5; tentatively, D is TRBD2 (5 bases). CDR3 length: 14 amino acids. V lost 4 bases and J 2 bases, leaving 11 bases between the germline ends. Per germline, CDR1 SEHNR and CDR2 FQNEAQ (reference sequence). CDR3 in DNA: TGTGCCAGCAGCTCCTGGGGAGATCAAGAGACCCAGTACTTC. Its translation: CASSSWGDQETQYF.

The chain is built from TRBV12-3 or TRBV12-4 and TRBJ1-4; TRBD1 agrees at 8 bases. J lost 6 bases, V lost 1 base, and 7 bases had no gene match. The CDR3 extends over 16 amino acids. CDR3 DNA: TGTGCCAGCAGTTTAGGGACAGGGAGGGACGATGAAAAACTGTTTTTT. It specifies CASSLGTGRDDEKLFF.

The chain recombines TRBV7-2 with TRBJ2-5; 7 nucleotides match TRBD1. This CDR3 spans 17 amino acids. The V gene's germline CDR1 is SGHTA and CDR2 FQGNSA. V gave up 3 bases and J gave up 0 bases; unmatched junction bases: 10. The CDR3 is CASSLSWGTDYQETQYF. The CDR3 bases are TGTGCCAGCAGCTTGTCATGGGGGACAGATTACCAAGAGACCCAGTACTTC.

This sequence joins TRBV28 and TRBJ2-7, with 7 bases fitting TRBD2. V gave up 6 bases and J gave up 7 bases; unmatched junction bases: 12. The length of the CDR3 is 14 residues. The germline V gene encodes CDR1 MDHEN and CDR2 SYDVKM. The CDR3 DNA reads TGTGCCAGCAGCCCCGCAGGGAGGGGTAGGGAGCAGTACTTC. Its translation: CASSPAGRGREQYF.

In its sample, this clonotype was seen a few times. The chain employs TRBV29-1 and TRBJ2-5; 16 positions match TRBD2. CDR1 is SQVTM and CDR2 is ANQGSEA in the germline V gene. CDR3 length: 21 amino acids. After removal of 4 bases from V and 5 bases from J, the junction contained 22 bases not matched to a gene. This CDR3 reads CSVGPRGGLAGGPGRSETQYF. Written as DNA, the CDR3 is TGCAGCGTTGGCCCCCGGGGGGGACTAGCGGGGGGGCCGGGTCGTTCTGAGACCCAGTACTTC.

The rearrangement links TRBV6-5 to TRBJ1-4; 7 bases align to TRBD1. Germline CDR1 reads MNHEY; CDR2 reads SVGAGI. The junction had 11 bases not matched to a gene; V was cut back by 2 bases and J by 5 bases. The CDR3 runs to 17 residues. CDR3 in DNA: TGTGCCAGCAGTTACCGGGGAGGAACAGGGGAGAATGAAAAACTGTTTTTT. This encodes CASSYRGGTGENEKLFF.

The V and J genes are TRBV11-2 and TRBJ1-1; no clear D. The CDR3 loop spans 13 amino acids. Germline CDR1 and CDR2: SGHAT and FQNNGV. V was shortened by 1 base and J by 5 bases, with 8 bases between the two germline ends. The CDR3 DNA sequence: TGTGCCAGCAGCTTAGTGGAGGTGACTGAAGCTTTCTTT. Its protein product is CASSLVEVTEAFF. The entire variable domain, with the rest obtained from reference TRBV11-2 and TRBJ1-1, is as follows: EAGVAQSPRYKIIEKRQSVAFWCNPISGHATLYWYQQILGQGPKLLIQFQNNGVVDDSQLPKDRFSAERLKGVDSTLKIQPAKLEDSAVYLCASSLVEVTEAFFGQGTRLTVV.

V gene TRBV30 combines with J gene TRBJ1-1; 7 bases are a match to TRBD1. The CDR3 sequence is 12 residues long. Germline V gene lookup returns CDR1 GTSNPN and CDR2 SVGIG (reference sequence). The V gene end was trimmed by 8 bases and the J gene end by 3 bases; junction bases not matched to a gene: 6. The CDR3 region has the DNA TGTGCCCTAACGGGACAGCACACTGAAGCTTTCTTT. Amino acid sequence: CALTGQHTEAFF.

This clonotype occurred a few times. The chain's CDR3 is CATSNRDTGRYEQYF. In DNA form, the CDR3 reads TGTGCCACCAGCAACCGGGACACCGGACGGTACGAGCAGTACTTC. This sequence joins TRBV15 and TRBJ2-7; D possibly corresponds to TRBD1 (6 bases). The CDR3 has 15 residues. The V gene lost 4 bases and the J gene lost 4 bases, with 17 bases spanning the gap. The germline V gene encodes CDR1 LNHNV and CDR2 YYDKDF (reference sequence).

The table lists this clonotype with a few counts. The rearrangement uses TRBV29-1 and TRBJ1-1, with D hard to call. The V and J ends lost 5 bases and 4 bases respectively, with 11 bases between them. Germline V gene sequence: CDR1 SQVTM, CDR2 ANQGSEA. The CDR3 extends over 12 amino acids. The CDR3 protein is CSVTATGTEAFF. The CDR3 DNA is TGCAGCGTTACAGCGACGGGCACTGAAGCTTTCTTT.

This clonotype was counted a few times. The gene calls are TRBV4-3 and TRBJ2-4; TRBD1 matches at 7 bases. The germline V gene has CDR1 LGHNA and CDR2 YSLEER. V shed 0 bases, J shed 6 bases, and the junction held 8 bases outside the gene matches. The CDR3 is 16 amino acids. The CDR3 region is CASSQEVGQAGNIQYF. For the CDR3, the DNA is TGCGCCAGCAGCCAAGAGGTCGGACAGGCTGGAAACATTCAGTACTTC.

This clonotype was seen once. The chain joins TRBV2 to TRBJ1-1; D unclear. The CDR3 totals 14 residues. Trimming removed 4 bases from V and 1 base from J, with 10 bases in between. Germline-derived CDR1 and CDR2 are SNHLY and FYNNEI. The CDR3: CASSVLQRNTEAFF. In DNA, the CDR3 is TGTGCCAGCAGTGTACTACAAAGGAACACTGAAGCTTTCTTT.

This clonotype occurred a few times. The CDR3 here is CASSSLAGGADTQYF. CDR3 nucleotides: TGTGCCAGCAGCTCTTTGGCGGGGGGCGCAGATACGCAGTATTTT. V is TRBV7-2 and J is TRBJ2-3; 8 nucleotides match TRBD2. This CDR3 is built from 15 residues. V was pared by 4 bases and J by 4 bases, with 7 bases of the junction left unmatched. The germline CDR1 and CDR2 sequences are SGHTA and FQGNSA.

This clonotype appeared many times. The rearrangement joins TRBV12-3 or TRBV12-4 to TRBJ2-5, with 12 bases aligning to TRBD1. Germline trimming cut 6 bases from V and 5 bases from J; bases unmatched to any gene: 7. This CDR3 region has 15 residues. The CDR3 nucleotides read TGTGCCAGCAGCCAGGGACAGGGGGCCTTGGAGACCCAGTACTTC. It is translated as CASSQGQGALETQYF.

This clonotype was seen a few times. The V and J genes are TRBV4-3 and TRBJ2-7, with a tentative D call TRBD1 (5 bases). Trimming left V 2 bases short and J 5 bases short, with 13 bases between. Germline V gene data show CDR1 as LGHNA and CDR2 as YSLEER. The CDR3 is 14 amino acids. As DNA, the CDR3 is TGCGCCAGCAGCCAACGCAGGGAATTCCACGAGCAGTACTTC. It translates to CASSQRREFHEQYF.

The chain employs TRBV4-1 and TRBJ1-2; D not resolved. The germline V and J ends were trimmed by 0 bases and 0 bases, with 5 bases remaining between them. The CDR3 has 14 amino acids. Per the germline V gene, CDR1 is MGHRA and CDR2 is YSYEKL. The CDR3 loop reads CASSQEEANYGYTF. The CDR3, as DNA: TGCGCCAGCAGCCAAGAGGAAGCTAACTATGGCTACACCTTC.

This clonotype appeared a few times. The CDR3 does not end in the conserved phenylalanine or tryptophan, so this is likely a read error. The chain joins TRBV6-5 to TRBJ1-4; 9 nucleotides agree with TRBD1. This CDR3 comprises 15 residues. V lost 4 bases to trimming and J lost 11 bases; unmatched junction nucleotides: 11. Germline V CDR1 and CDR2: MNHEY, SVGAGI. CDR3 sequence (DNA): TGTGCCAGCAGTTCAACCGGGACAGGGAAAGAGAAACTGTTTCTT. It codes for CASSSTGTGKEKLFL.

Notes on this clonotype: The junction and the germline gene differ at one end; a read error may be behind it. The rearrangement joins TRBV20-1 to TRBJ1-4, with a weak D call TRBD1 (5 bases). The CDR3 loop spans 16 amino acids. Germline loops: CDR1 DFQATT, CDR2 SNEGSKA (reference sequence). CDR3 residues: CSARVDRGVTNENLFF. CDR3 in DNA: TGCAGTGCCCGAGTCGACAGAGGTGTGACTAATGAAAACCTGTTTTTT.

The chain joins TRBV12-3 or TRBV12-4 to TRBJ2-5; 10 nucleotides match TRBD1. V lost 3 bases, J lost 3 bases, and 4 bases stayed unmatched. The CDR3 has 15 residues. The CDR3 loop is CASSFLGQGKETQYF. CDR3 nucleotides: TGTGCCAGCAGTTTCTTGGGACAGGGGAAAGAGACCCAGTACTTC.

The chain uses TRBV5-1 and TRBJ2-7; 7 positions match TRBD1. The trim removed 4 bases at V and 5 bases at J, leaving 6 bases unmatched. CDR1 and CDR2 (germline): SGHRS, YFSETQ. The CDR3 runs 13 residues. The CDR3 protein is CASSTGQRDEQYF. The CDR3 DNA follows: TGCGCCAGCAGCACGGGACAGAGGGACGAGCAGTACTTC.

As to this clonotype: Germline is not matched at one junction end, which may reflect a read error. This chain uses TRBV5-1 with TRBJ2-2; D is possibly TRBD2 (5 bases). Looked up from germline, CDR1 is SGHRS and CDR2 is YFSETQ. This CDR3 has 14 residues. The CDR3 is CASSLSTNTGEQFF. CDR3 coding DNA: TGCGCCAGCAGCTTGTCTACGAACACCGGGGAGCAGTTTTTT.

The rearrangement joins TRBV4-3 to TRBJ2-2; 7 bases are shared with TRBD2. There are 17 residues in the CDR3. Losses at the gene ends were 1 base for V and 4 bases for J; bases not matched to a gene: 9. The germline V gene has CDR1 LGHNA and CDR2 YSLEER. The CDR3 nucleotides are TGCGCCAGCAGCCAAGCACCTAGCGGTGGGAGCACCGGGGAGCTGTTTTTT. Its protein product is CASSQAPSGGSTGELFF.

This clonotype was observed a handful of times. The rearrangement uses TRBV29-1 and TRBJ1-6; TRBD1 matches at 8 bases. Germline assignment: CDR1 SQVTM and CDR2 ANQGSEA. The J segment lost 6 bases and the V segment lost 4 bases, leaving 2 bases of the junction unmatched. The CDR3 totals 13 residues. CDR3: CSVGTGRNSPLHF. The CDR3 DNA reads as TGCAGCGTTGGGACAGGGCGTAATTCACCCCTCCACTTT.

This sequence joins TRBV5-4 and TRBJ1-4; 9 bases are shared with TRBD1. Germline CDR1 reads SGHNT; CDR2 reads YYREEE (reference sequence). The CDR3 contains 15 residues. V shed 4 bases and J 6 bases; nucleotides not matched to a gene: 7. Here the CDR3 reads CASSRGQGKDEKLFF. Written as DNA, the CDR3 is TGTGCCAGCAGCCGCGGACAGGGGAAAGATGAAAAACTGTTTTTT.

The genes are TRBV20-1 and TRBJ2-1, with 10 bases matching TRBD2. J gave up 7 bases and V 2 bases, and 5 bases lay outside the gene matches. Per germline, CDR1 DFQATT and CDR2 SNEGSKA (reference sequence). The CDR3 is made up of 14 amino acids. As DNA, the CDR3 is TGCAGTGCTAGATGGGGACTAGCGATAAATGAGCAGTTCTTC. Protein sequence: CSARWGLAINEQFF.